This TCR beta chain was recovered during a study of T cell repertoires in cytomegalovirus infection. On the study more broadly: CMV infection plus the matching HLA type was flagged by public TCR beta signatures. Study-wide findings and caveats: Summed frequency of public TCR beta families distinguished CMV carriers with the relevant HLA.

The CDR3 runs 12 residues. Trimming pared 7 bases from V and 9 bases from J, leaving 10 bases between. Germline V lookup: CDR1 MGHDK, CDR2 SYGVNS. A note on this clonotype: The antigen is undetermined.

TCRdb reanalysed the reads using MiXCR and keeps one entry per CDR3 protein. This table holds around 190,000 distinct CDR3 sequences, over 13% found once. This clonotype originated in a human donor in good health (CMV status not recorded). Some clones in this sample may be carry-over from other donors' samples. The sequenced sample consisted of PBMCs. The chain employs TRBV25-1 and TRBJ1-6; maybe TRBD1 (6 bases). CDR3 sequence: CASNQGLSPLHF. The DNA for the CDR3 is TGTGCCAGCAACCAGGGGCTTTCACCCCTCCACTTT.